This passage covers 7 T cell receptor beta chains from one sample sequenced in a study of T cells in Graves' hyperthyroidism and ophthalmopathy. There were TCR beta CDR3 regions amplified from RNA transcripts. During a first-round RT-PCR of the TCR CDR3, the HTBI primer set was used. MiXCR was run by TCRdb on the multiplex PCR reads, yielding one entry per CDR3 protein. The table records hundreds of thousands of distinct CDR3 sequences, approximately 13% of them present only once. Sample: blood. The receptors were gathered from a woman in her twenties or thirties with Graves' hyperthyroidism that later progressed to Graves' ophthalmopathy.

This clonotype occurred a few times. The chain has TRBV7-9 and TRBJ1-3; 9 nucleotides match TRBD1. Trimming at V came to 3 bases and at J to 4 bases, leaving 13 bases not matched to a gene. CDR3 length: 18 amino acids. Looked up from germline, CDR1 is SEHNR and CDR2 is FQNEAQ (reference sequence). The chain's CDR3 is CASSFWTGEDDLGNTIYF. The CDR3 DNA reads TGTGCCAGCAGCTTCTGGACAGGGGAGGATGATTTAGGAAACACCATATATTTT.

In this sample, this clonotype turned up many times. This chain uses TRBV14 with TRBJ2-7; 10 positions match TRBD2. The V segment lost 4 bases and the J segment 5 bases; nucleotides outside the gene matches: 14. The CDR3 sequence is 17 residues long. Germline CDR1 SGHDN, CDR2 FVKESK. CDR3 loop: CASSRYKAGGVPHEQYF. CDR3 nucleotides: TGTGCCAGCAGCCGTTATAAAGCGGGAGGGGTTCCCCACGAGCAGTACTTC.

The chain joins TRBV4-1 to TRBJ1-4, with TRBD1 matching over 11 bases. The CDR3 runs 16 residues. The V segment lost 7 bases and the J segment 0 bases; nucleotides outside the gene matches: 4. Germline V CDR1 and CDR2: MGHRA, YSYEKL. The CDR3 coding sequence is TGCGCCAGCACCAGGGGACAGGGGGCAACTAATGAAAAACTGTTTTTT. Translated: CASTRGQGATNEKLFF.

This chain links TRBV6-1 with TRBJ1-5; possible D gene TRBD1, 6 bases. CDR1 is MNHNS, CDR2 SASEGT, per germline. The CDR3 is made up of 14 amino acids. Trimming left V 1 base short and J 11 bases short, with 15 bases between. The CDR3 DNA is TGTGCCAGCAGTGAAGGGGACATCAGGGAATCCCAGCATTTT. Translation gives CASSEGDIRESQHF.

This clonotype has a handful of counts. This may be a read error: a much more frequent sequence differs by one nucleotide. This chain uses TRBV3-1 with TRBJ1-3, with D unresolved. Trimming took 4 bases from V and 4 from J, leaving 14 bases between them. The CDR3 contains 15 residues. Germline CDR1 and CDR2: LGHDT and YNNKEL (reference sequence). Written as DNA, the CDR3 is TGTGCCAGCAGCCCCTTCGACGGGGAGGGAAACACCATATATTTT. Its protein product is CASSPFDGEGNTIYF.

This clonotype was recorded at least ten times. This chain uses TRBV30 with TRBJ2-5; D not resolved. This CDR3 region has 12 residues. The germline V gene has CDR1 GTSNPN and CDR2 SVGIG (reference sequence). V shed 3 bases and J shed 6 bases, with 11 bases lying between them. The CDR3 is CAWSKGSKTQYF. The CDR3 coding sequence is TGTGCCTGGAGCAAGGGTTCCAAGACCCAGTACTTC.

The chain links TRBV27 to TRBJ2-7, with D maybe TRBD1 (6 bases). CDR3 length: 16 residues. V was cut by 5 bases and J by 3 bases, with 20 bases left in between. Germline V gives CDR1 MNHEY, CDR2 SMNVEV (reference sequence). CDR3 protein: CASSTSPPGHGYEQYF. In nucleotides, the CDR3 is TGTGCCAGCAGTACTTCCCCCCCGGGACACGGCTACGAGCAGTACTTC.